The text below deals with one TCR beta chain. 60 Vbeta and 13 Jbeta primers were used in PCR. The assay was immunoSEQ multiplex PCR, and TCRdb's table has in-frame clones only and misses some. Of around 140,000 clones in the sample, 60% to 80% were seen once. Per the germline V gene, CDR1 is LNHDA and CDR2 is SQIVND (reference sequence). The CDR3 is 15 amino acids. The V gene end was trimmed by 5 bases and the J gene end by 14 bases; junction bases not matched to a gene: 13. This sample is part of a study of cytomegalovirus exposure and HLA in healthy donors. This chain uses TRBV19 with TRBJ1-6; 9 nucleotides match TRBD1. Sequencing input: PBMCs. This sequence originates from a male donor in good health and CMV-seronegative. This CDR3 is CASSARTGERDTLHF. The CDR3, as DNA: TGTGCCAGTAGTGCCCGGACAGGGGAGAGGGATACCCTCCACTTT.